A single sample is the source of the 13 T cell receptor beta chains below, sequenced in a study of T cell responses to AZD1222 COVID-19 vaccine. Only in-frame clones appear in the TCRdb table, and some are missing; sequencing was by immunoSEQ multiplex PCR. Of around 190,000 clones in the sample, approximately 89% were seen once. The input for sequencing was peripheral blood, taken 28 days after the second AZD1222 dose. The receptors were gathered from an adult who received the AZD1222 COVID-19 vaccine.

The chain couples TRBV9 to TRBJ1-1; the D gene is possibly TRBD1 (5 bases). The germline V gene encodes CDR1 SGDLS and CDR2 YYNGEE. V was cut by 4 bases and J by 6 bases, with 13 bases left in between. The CDR3 is 13 residues long. The CDR3 region is CASSPAGFAEAFF. DNA for the CDR3: TGTGCCAGCAGCCCCGCAGGGTTTGCTGAAGCTTTCTTT.

The chain is built from TRBV5-1 and TRBJ2-1, with 8 nucleotides matching TRBD2. V was pared by 1 base and J by 5 bases, with 11 bases of the junction left unmatched. This CDR3 region has 17 residues. CDR1 and CDR2 from the germline V gene are SGHRS and YFSETQ. CDR3 in amino acids: CASSLWGSGDSDNEQFF. The CDR3 DNA is TGCGCCAGCAGCTTGTGGGGTAGCGGGGATTCTGACAATGAGCAGTTCTTC.

This chain joins TRBV3-1 (or the pseudogene TRBV3-2) and TRBJ1-1; 7 bases align to TRBD1. Germline CDR1 and CDR2: LGHDT and YNNKEL (reference sequence). V shed 1 base, J shed 1 base, and the junction held 9 bases outside the gene matches. The CDR3 is made up of 17 amino acids. The CDR3 bases are TGTGCCAGCAGCCAAGTTTGGCAGGGGGGGGCGAACACTGAAGCTTTCTTT. It codes for CASSQVWQGGANTEAFF.

This clone was seen just once. The chain has TRBV11-2 and TRBJ1-2; D call uncertain. Deletions cut 3 bases from V and 4 bases from J, with 9 bases between. Germline CDR1 reads SGHAT; CDR2 reads FQNNGV. The CDR3 runs to 13 residues. CDR3 loop: CASSFRSPYGYTF. CDR3 nucleotides: TGTGCCAGCAGCTTTAGGTCGCCCTATGGCTACACCTTC.

The chain is built from TRBV2 and TRBJ2-7, with D tentatively TRBD1 (6 bases). V lost 7 bases, J lost 1 base, and 14 bases lay in between. Germline CDR1 SNHLY, CDR2 FYNNEI. This CDR3 is 14 amino acids long. The CDR3, as DNA: TGTGCCAGCAAGGTAGGGACATATTCCTACGAGCAGTACTTC. As protein: CASKVGTYSYEQYF.

The rearrangement links TRBV6-1 to TRBJ2-5; the D gene is possibly TRBD2 (6 bases). V was pared by 3 bases and J by 0 bases, with 11 bases between. The CDR3 spans 15 residues. Germline loops: CDR1 MNHNS, CDR2 SASEGT. CDR3 in DNA: TGTGCCAGCAGTGATGTACGGGGGAACCAAGAGACCCAGTACTTC. This sequence encodes CASSDVRGNQETQYF.

J is TRBJ2-2 and V is TRBV2; 11 bases match TRBD2. The CDR3 has 15 amino acids. Germline CDR1 SNHLY, CDR2 FYNNEI. The J segment lost 4 bases and the V segment lost 5 bases, leaving 3 bases of the junction unmatched. CDR3 bases: TGTGCCAGCAGTAGGGGGACTAGCGGCACCGGGGAGCTGTTTTTT. This encodes CASSRGTSGTGELFF.

The chain has TRBV12-3 or TRBV12-4 and TRBJ2-1; D unclear. The CDR3 consists of 13 residues. V was shortened by 8 bases and J by 0 bases, with 8 bases between the two germline ends. The CDR3 DNA reads as TGTGCCAGCCAGTACCTCTCCTACAATGAGCAGTTCTTC. This sequence encodes CASQYLSYNEQFF.

A single count supports this clone. The chain recombines TRBV9 with TRBJ1-4, with D maybe TRBD1 (5 bases). Trimming cost V 0 bases and J 5 bases, with 17 bases left between them. The CDR3 has 17 amino acids. Germline V gene data show CDR1 as SGDLS and CDR2 as YYNGEE. The CDR3 protein is CASSVVGAGLSNEKLFF. In DNA form, the CDR3 reads TGTGCCAGCAGCGTAGTAGGGGCAGGGCTAAGCAATGAAAAACTGTTTTTT.

CDR3 residues: CANRRTGELFF. The CDR3 nucleotides read TGTGCCAATAGAAGGACCGGGGAGCTGTTTTTT. V is TRBV12-3 or TRBV12-4 and J is TRBJ2-2; D is uncertain. The CDR3 loop spans 11 amino acids. Trimming stripped 10 bases from V and 5 bases from J, with 8 bases between.

Only one count was recorded for this clone. The DNA of the CDR3 is TGTGCCAGCTCCCCGTCTGCAACTAATGAAAAACTGTTTTTT. Encoded protein: CASSPSATNEKLFF. This chain uses TRBV18 with TRBJ1-4; no clear D gene. CDR1 and CDR2 from the germline V gene are KGHSH and LQKENI. Trimming left V 6 bases short and J 0 bases short, with 8 bases between. The CDR3 covers 14 residues.

The chain combines TRBV6-5 with TRBJ1-5; D is ambiguous. The V end lost 7 bases, the J end lost 9 bases, and 19 bases lay between the germline ends. The CDR3 loop spans 14 amino acids. CDR1 is MNHEY, CDR2 SVGAGI, per germline. In DNA, the CDR3 is TGTGCCAGCACCCCCCTGCGTGCAGGCGGGCCCCAGCATTTT. Translation gives CASTPLRAGGPQHF.

V usage is TRBV11-2 and J usage is TRBJ2-7; possible D gene TRBD2, 5 bases. The CDR3 runs to 16 residues. Trimming shortened V by 3 bases and J by 6 bases, and 21 bases separated the two germline ends. CDR1 and CDR2 from the germline V gene are SGHAT and FQNNGV. The CDR3 sequence is CASSLGKLVAPGEQYF. The CDR3 nucleotides are TGTGCCAGCAGCTTGGGGAAGCTAGTAGCGCCGGGCGAGCAGTACTTC.